This T cell receptor (beta chain) was sequenced for a study of identical twins. One entry per CDR3 protein, called by TCRdb with MiXCR from the 5' RACE reads. This sample has roughly 490,000 distinct CDR3 sequences, with 14% found just once. This clonotype has just a few counts. The CDR3 runs 15 residues. The V gene's germline CDR1 is DFQATT and CDR2 SNEGSKA (reference sequence). V lost 2 bases and J 3 bases, leaving 15 bases between the germline ends. The data were also submitted as part of a second study, on yellow fever vaccine responses in identical twins.

The material sequenced was CD4+ T cells sorted from blood. The gene calls are TRBV20-1 and TRBJ2-3; D might be TRBD1 (6 bases). This clonotype was sampled from a woman aged 18-29 years in good health. Here the CDR3 reads CSARIPRGHTDTQYF. For the CDR3, the DNA is TGCAGTGCTAGAATCCCTAGGGGACATACAGATACGCAGTATTTT.